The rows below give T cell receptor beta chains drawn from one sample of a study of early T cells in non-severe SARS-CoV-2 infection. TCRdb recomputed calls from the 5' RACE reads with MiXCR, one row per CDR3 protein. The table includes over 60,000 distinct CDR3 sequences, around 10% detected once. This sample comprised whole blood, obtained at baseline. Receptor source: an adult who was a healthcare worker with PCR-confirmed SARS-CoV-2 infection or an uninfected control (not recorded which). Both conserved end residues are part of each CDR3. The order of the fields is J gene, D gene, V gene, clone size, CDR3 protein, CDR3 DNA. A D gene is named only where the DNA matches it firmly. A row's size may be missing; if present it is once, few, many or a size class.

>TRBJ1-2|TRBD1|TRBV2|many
CASRGLQGASGYTF
TGTGCCAGCAGGGGCTTACAGGGGGCGAGTGGCTACACCTTC
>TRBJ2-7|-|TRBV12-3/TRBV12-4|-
CASSTGQGNEQYF
TGTGCCAGCAGCACGGGGCAGGGGAACGAGCAGTACTTC
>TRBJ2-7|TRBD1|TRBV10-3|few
CAISESGQGHYEQYF
TGTGCCATCAGTGAGAGTGGACAGGGGCACTACGAGCAGTACTTC
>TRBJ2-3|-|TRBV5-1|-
CASSLALRPTDTQYF
TGCGCCAGCAGCTTGGCACTCCGACCCACAGATACGCAGTATTTT
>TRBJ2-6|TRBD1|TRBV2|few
CASSGQGLGANVLTF
TGTGCCAGCAGTGGACAGGGGCTCGGGGCCAACGTCCTGACTTTC
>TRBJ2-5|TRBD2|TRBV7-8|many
CASSLVGGGGAVETQYF
TGTGCCAGCAGCTTAGTCGGAGGCGGGGGGGCGGTTGAGACCCAGTACTTC
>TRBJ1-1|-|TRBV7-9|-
CVSSSLTGREAFF
TGTGTCAGCAGCTCCCTTACAGGGCGTGAAGCTTTCTTT
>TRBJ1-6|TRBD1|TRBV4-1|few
CASSLRLRDRGSPLHF
TGCGCCAGCAGCCTCCGACTCCGGGACAGAGGTTCACCCCTCCACTTT
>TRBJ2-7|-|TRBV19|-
CASPRDPIPQYF
TGTGCCAGTCCCCGGGACCCAATTCCCCAGTACTTC
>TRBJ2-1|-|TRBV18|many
CASSPAAGAHEQFF
TGTGCCAGCTCACCAGCGGCGGGGGCGCATGAGCAGTTCTTC
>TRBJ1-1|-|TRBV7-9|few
CATLMRGNTEAFF
TGTGCCACCTTAATGAGGGGGAACACTGAAGCTTTCTTT
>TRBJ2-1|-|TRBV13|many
CASSPGSASYNEQFF
TGTGCCAGCAGCCCGGGTTCGGCTTCCTACAATGAGCAGTTCTTC
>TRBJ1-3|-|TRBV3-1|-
CASSQGSGTSGNTIYF
TGTGCCAGCAGCCAAGGGTCAGGGACCTCTGGAAACACCATATATTTT
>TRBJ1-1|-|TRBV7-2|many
CASSLVPNIVRRLMNTEAFF
TGTGCCAGCAGCTTAGTCCCGAATATTGTTAGGCGGCTCATGAACACTGAAGCTTTCTTT
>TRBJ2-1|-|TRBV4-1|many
CASSQFIYRQVLGEVLSYNEQFF
TGCGCCAGCAGCCAGTTTATATACCGACAGGTACTCGGGGAGGTACTCTCCTACAATGAGCAGTTCTTC
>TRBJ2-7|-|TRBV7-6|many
CASSLADRRGYEQYF
TGTGCCAGCAGCTTAGCGGACCGGCGGGGCTACGAGCAGTACTTC
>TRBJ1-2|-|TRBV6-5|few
CASSQEGYGYTF
TGTGCCAGCAGCCAGGAGGGATATGGCTACACCTTC
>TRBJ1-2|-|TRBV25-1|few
CASSGADNDYGYTF
TGTGCCAGCAGCGGAGCGGACAACGACTATGGCTACACCTTC
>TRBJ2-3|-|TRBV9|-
CASSVYTGPTDTQYF
TGTGCCAGCAGCGTCTACACAGGGCCCACAGATACGCAGTATTTT
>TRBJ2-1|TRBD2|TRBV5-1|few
CASSLAASSGGRNEQFF
TGCGCCAGCAGCTTGGCAGCGTCTAGCGGGGGCCGTAATGAGCAGTTCTTC
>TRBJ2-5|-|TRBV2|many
CASLVALGAETQYF
TGTGCCAGCTTGGTGGCACTAGGGGCAGAGACCCAGTACTTC
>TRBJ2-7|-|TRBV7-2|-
CASSPQKGSYEQYF
TGTGCCAGCAGCCCCCAAAAAGGTTCCTACGAGCAGTACTTC
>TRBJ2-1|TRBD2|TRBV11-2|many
CASSPLRGTNYNEQFF
TGTGCCAGCAGCCCGTTGCGGGGGACCAACTACAATGAGCAGTTCTTC
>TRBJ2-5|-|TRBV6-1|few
CASSEEDVGTQYF
TGTGCCAGCAGTGAGGAGGACGTGGGGACCCAGTACTTC
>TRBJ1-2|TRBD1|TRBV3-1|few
CASRPDRGIYGYTF
TGTGCCAGCAGACCTGACAGGGGGATCTATGGCTACACCTTC
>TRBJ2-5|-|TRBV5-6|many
CANSFTGGPQETQYF
TGTGCCAACAGCTTTACCGGGGGCCCACAAGAGACCCAGTACTTC
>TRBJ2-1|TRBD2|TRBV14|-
CASSQASGGYNEQFF
TGTGCCAGCAGCCAAGCTAGCGGGGGGTACAATGAGCAGTTCTTC
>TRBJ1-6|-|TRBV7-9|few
CASSLADMGVNSPLHF
TGTGCCAGCAGCTTAGCGGATATGGGTGTCAATTCACCCCTCCACTTT
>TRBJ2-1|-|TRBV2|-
CASSEAVNEQFF
TGTGCCAGCAGTGAAGCGGTAAATGAGCAGTTCTTC
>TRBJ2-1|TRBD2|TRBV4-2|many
CASSPGTGGAGEQFF
TGTGCCAGCAGTCCAGGAACCGGGGGGGCAGGCGAGCAGTTCTTC
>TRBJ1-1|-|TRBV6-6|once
CASRIRENTEAFF
TGTGCCAGCAGGATCAGAGAAAACACTGAAGCTTTCTTT
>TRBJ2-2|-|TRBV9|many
CASSPRAVSGGTGELFF
TGTGCCAGCAGCCCTCGAGCGGTTAGCGGAGGCACCGGGGAGCTGTTTTTT
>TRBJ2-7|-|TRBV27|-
CASSLYGGPTYEQYF
TGTGCCAGCAGTTTATATGGGGGGCCCACCTACGAGCAGTACTTC
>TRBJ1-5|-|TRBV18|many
CASSPGQGNQPQHF
TGTGCCAGCTCACCCGGGCAGGGCAATCAGCCCCAGCATTTT
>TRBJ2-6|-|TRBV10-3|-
CAISEPGGELRSGTNVLTF
TGTGCCATCAGTGAGCCCGGAGGGGAACTTAGGTCTGGGACCAACGTCCTGACTTTC
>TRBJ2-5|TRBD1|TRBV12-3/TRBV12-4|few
CASRYGTAQETQYF
TGTGCCAGCAGATACGGGACAGCACAAGAGACCCAGTACTTC
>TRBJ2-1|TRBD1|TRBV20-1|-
CSARGDREEQFF
TGCAGTGCTAGAGGTGACAGGGAGGAGCAGTTCTTC
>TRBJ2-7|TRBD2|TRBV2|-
CASSEARGATYEQYF
TGTGCCAGCAGTGAAGCGCGGGGGGCTACCTACGAGCAGTACTTC
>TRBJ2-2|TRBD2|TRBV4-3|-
CASSQELAGGPVGELFF
TGCGCCAGCAGCCAAGAATTGGCGGGGGGGCCGGTCGGGGAGCTGTTTTTT
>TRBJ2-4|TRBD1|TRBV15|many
CATSRDRGFVRGVTGIQYF
TGTGCCACCAGCAGGGACAGGGGTTTTGTGCGAGGGGTAACGGGCATTCAGTACTTC
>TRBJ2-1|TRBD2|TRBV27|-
CASRQTSGGPSYNEQFF
TGTGCCAGCAGACAGACTAGCGGGGGCCCCTCCTACAATGAGCAGTTCTTC
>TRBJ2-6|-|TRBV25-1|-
CASSDRVPTGANVLTF
TGTGCCAGCAGTGACAGGGTCCCCACTGGGGCCAACGTCCTGACTTTC
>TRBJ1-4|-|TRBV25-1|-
CASSDHQGRPNEKLFF
TGTGCCAGCAGTGACCATCAGGGGCGGCCTAATGAAAAACTGTTTTTT
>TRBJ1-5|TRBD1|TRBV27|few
CASRGMGQAQPQHF
TGTGCCAGCAGAGGCATGGGACAGGCCCAGCCCCAGCATTTT
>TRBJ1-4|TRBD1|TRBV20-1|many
CSARPQGVGEKLFF
TGCAGTGCTAGACCTCAGGGGGTGGGTGAAAAACTGTTTTTT
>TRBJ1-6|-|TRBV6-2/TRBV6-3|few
CASSYWGVDSPLHF
TGTGCCAGCAGTTATTGGGGGGTTGATTCACCCCTCCACTTT
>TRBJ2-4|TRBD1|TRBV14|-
CASSRRTGAQAKNIQYF
TGTGCCAGCAGCCGAAGAACAGGGGCCCAAGCCAAAAACATTCAGTACTTC
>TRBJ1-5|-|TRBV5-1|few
CASSRDPGNQPQHF
TGCGCCAGCAGCCGGGACCCGGGCAATCAGCCCCAGCATTTT
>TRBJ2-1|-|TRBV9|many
CASSPGGRYNEQFF
TGTGCCAGCAGCCCGGGGGGCCGATACAATGAGCAGTTCTTC
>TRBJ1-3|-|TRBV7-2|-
CASSPQSSGNTIYF
TGTGCCAGCAGCCCTCAGAGCTCTGGAAACACCATATATTTT
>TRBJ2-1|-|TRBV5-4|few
CASSLRVGSYNEQFF
TGTGCCAGCAGCTTACGGGTTGGCTCCTACAATGAGCAGTTCTTC
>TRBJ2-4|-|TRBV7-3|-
CASSLSRGGGNIQYF
TGTGCCAGCAGCTTAAGTAGGGGAGGAGGGAACATTCAGTACTTC
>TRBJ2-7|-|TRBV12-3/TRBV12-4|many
CASSIGPYSYEQYF
TGTGCCAGCAGTATCGGGCCCTACTCCTACGAGCAGTACTTC
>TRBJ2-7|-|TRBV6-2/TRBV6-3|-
CASTKEGAPHEQYF
TGTGCCAGCACCAAGGAGGGGGCCCCCCACGAGCAGTACTTC
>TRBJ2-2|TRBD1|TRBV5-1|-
CASSFDRGTGELFF
TGCGCCAGCAGCTTCGACAGGGGCACCGGGGAGCTGTTTTTT
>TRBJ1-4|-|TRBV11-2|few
CASSLSREKLFF
TGTGCCAGCAGCTTAAGTAGGGAAAAACTGTTTTTT
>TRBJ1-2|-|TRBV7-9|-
CASSPDNTGYGYTF
TGTGCCAGCAGCCCAGACAATACCGGCTATGGCTACACCTTC
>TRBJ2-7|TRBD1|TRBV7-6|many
CASSLEGTGVSEQYF
TGTGCCAGCAGCTTAGAAGGGACAGGGGTATCCGAGCAGTACTTC
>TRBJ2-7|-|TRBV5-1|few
CASTGSGGYGGEQYF
TGCGCCAGCACTGGCTCAGGGGGATACGGGGGCGAGCAGTACTTC